This is a list of T cell receptor beta chains from one sample in a study of cytomegalovirus exposure and HLA in healthy donors. Sequencing was performed with immunoSEQ multiplex PCR; in TCRdb, only in-frame clones are kept and a portion is missing. This sample has under 200,000 clones; around 86% occur once, and the top ten carry roughly 2%. The specimen was PBMCs. Receptors were obtained from a human donor in good health. Both conserved end residues are part of each CDR3. Fields, in order: D gene, V gene, clone size, J gene, CDR3 DNA, CDR3 protein. The D gene is left open where the match is weak. Rows may omit the clone size; those that give it use once, few, many or a size class.

>TRBD2|TRBV5-1|once|TRBJ2-3
TGCGCCAGCAGCTTTGGCGGGAGAACAGATACGCAGTATTTT
CASSFGGRTDTQYF
>TRBD1|TRBV25-1|-|TRBJ2-3
TGTGCCAGCAGTGAACGAATCGGACAGGCCGATACGCAGTATTTT
CASSERIGQADTQYF
>-|TRBV27|-|TRBJ1-6
TGTGCCAGCAGTCATACAGGTGATTCACCCCTCCACTTT
CASSHTGDSPLHF
>TRBD2|TRBV5-4|-|TRBJ2-5
TGTGCCAGCAGCGGCCTCGGGGCCGGGGAGGGCCAAGAGACCCAGTACTTC
CASSGLGAGEGQETQYF
>-|TRBV6-1|once|TRBJ2-1
TGTGCCAGCAGTGAAGCCAGGGCCCTATACAATGAGCAGTTCTTC
CASSEARALYNEQFF
>TRBD2|TRBV11-2|-|TRBJ2-1
TGTGCCAGCAGCCTTACTAGCGGGGTTAGTGAGCAGTTCTTC
CASSLTSGVSEQFF
>TRBD1|TRBV7-8|-|TRBJ2-7
TGTGCCAGCAGCTTCGGACAGGGAAATTGGTACGAGCAGTACTTC
CASSFGQGNWYEQYF
>TRBD1|TRBV7-2|-|TRBJ1-2
TGTGCCAGCAGCTCGACAGGGGTGGACTATGGCTACACCTTC
CASSSTGVDYGYTF
>-|TRBV10-3|-|TRBJ2-3
TGTGCCATCAGTGGAGGGCAGAGCACAGATACGCAGTATTTT
CAISGGQSTDTQYF
>-|TRBV4-3|-|TRBJ2-5
TGCGCCAGCAGTCTCCAGTCGGGGGAGACCCAGTACTTC
CASSLQSGETQYF
>TRBD1|TRBV10-3|-|TRBJ2-7
TGTGCCATTGCGGACAGGGGGCGCGAGCAGTACTTC
CAIADRGREQYF
>-|TRBV5-6|few|TRBJ1-5
TGTGCCAGCAGCCGGGGTTATCAGCCCCAGCATTTT
CASSRGYQPQHF
>TRBD2|TRBV4-2|-|TRBJ2-7
TGTGCCAGCAGCCAAGTTAGCGGGGGATACTCCTACGAGCAGTACTTC
CASSQVSGGYSYEQYF
>-|TRBV4-1|-|TRBJ2-1
TGCGCCAGCAGCCCCGACCCAGGGGTCGACAATGAGCAGTTCTTC
CASSPDPGVDNEQFF
>TRBD2|TRBV27|-|TRBJ2-1
TGTGCCAGCAGTTTCGTAGCGGGCTTTAATGAGCAGTTCTTC
CASSFVAGFNEQFF
>-|TRBV7-2|-|TRBJ2-2
TGTGCCAGCAGCCTCTTGGGGGGGGGCAACACCGGGGAGCTGTTTTTT
CASSLLGGGNTGELFF
>-|TRBV2|once|TRBJ2-2
TGTGCCAGCAGTGAAGATTGGACTAACACCGGGGAGCTGTTTTTT
CASSEDWTNTGELFF
>TRBD2|TRBV5-6|-|TRBJ2-1
TGTGCCAGCAGCTTGGGACTAGCGGGGGTGAATGAGCAGTTCTTC
CASSLGLAGVNEQFF
>-|TRBV4-2|-|TRBJ2-3
TGTGCCAGCAGCCAGGGGGGATCACAGATAACGCAGTATTTT
CASSQGGSQITQYF
>-|TRBV11-2|-|TRBJ2-1
TGTGCCAGCAGCTTAGAGGGGGCCAACTACAATGAGCAGTTCTTC
CASSLEGANYNEQFF
>TRBD1|TRBV19|-|TRBJ1-1
TGTGCCAGTAGTATTGGAGGGGGCAGGCACACTGAAGCTTTCTTT
CASSIGGGRHTEAFF
>-|TRBV7-2|-|TRBJ2-1
TGTGCCAGCGGTAAGGGGCTCTATTCCTACAATGAGCAGTTCTTC
CASGKGLYSYNEQFF
>-|TRBV6-1|-|TRBJ2-7
TGTGCCAGCAGTGAAGGGCAGTACTACGAGCAGTACTTC
CASSEGQYYEQYF
>-|TRBV7-9|once|TRBJ1-1
TGTGCCAGCAGTCGCTCACAGGGTTACACTGAAGCTTTCTTT
CASSRSQGYTEAFF
>TRBD1|TRBV5-1|-|TRBJ2-7
TGCGCCAGCAGCTTGGACAGGGGGCGTAGGAACGAGCAGTACTTC
CASSLDRGRRNEQYF
>-|TRBV5-6|-|TRBJ2-1
TGTGCCAGCAGCTGGGATAGCGGTAATGAGCAGTTCTTC
CASSWDSGNEQFF
>-|TRBV5-1|-|TRBJ1-1
TGCGCCAGCAGCCTACAGGGAACTGAAGCTTTCTTT
CASSLQGTEAFF
>TRBD2|TRBV11-3|-|TRBJ2-1
TGTGCCAGCAGCATGCGGGAGGAGCAGTTCTTC
CASSMREEQFF
>-|TRBV28|-|TRBJ1-2
TGTGCCAGCAGTCTTTCTTGGCTGGGGGCCTATGGCTACACCTTC
CASSLSWLGAYGYTF
>TRBD1|TRBV14|-|TRBJ1-3
TGTGCCAGCAGCCATGCAGGGGGAACTGGAAACACCATATATTTT
CASSHAGGTGNTIYF
>-|TRBV6-6|-|TRBJ2-3
TGTGCCAGCAGTTACTCGTCAGGGGATACGCAGTATTTT
CASSYSSGDTQYF
>TRBD1|TRBV5-1|-|TRBJ2-7
TGCGCCAGCAGTTTAAGAGGACAGGGTTACGAGCAGTACTTC
CASSLRGQGYEQYF
>-|TRBV7-2|-|TRBJ1-2
TGTGCCAGCAGCCAAGGGGCCGACTATGGCTACACCTTC
CASSQGADYGYTF
>TRBD2|TRBV5-1|-|TRBJ2-3
TGCGCCAGCAGCGGGGGACTAGCCCAACACTCAGATACGCAGTATTTT
CASSGGLAQHSDTQYF